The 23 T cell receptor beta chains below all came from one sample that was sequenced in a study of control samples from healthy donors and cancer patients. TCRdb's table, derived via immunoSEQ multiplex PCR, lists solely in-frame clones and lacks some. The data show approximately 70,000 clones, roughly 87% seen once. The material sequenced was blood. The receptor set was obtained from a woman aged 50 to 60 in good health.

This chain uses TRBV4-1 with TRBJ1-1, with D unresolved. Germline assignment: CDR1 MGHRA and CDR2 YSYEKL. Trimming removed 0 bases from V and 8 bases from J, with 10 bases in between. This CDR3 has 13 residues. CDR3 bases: TGCGCCAGCAGCCAAGATCGAGGAGACGAAGCTTTCTTT. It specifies CASSQDRGDEAFF.

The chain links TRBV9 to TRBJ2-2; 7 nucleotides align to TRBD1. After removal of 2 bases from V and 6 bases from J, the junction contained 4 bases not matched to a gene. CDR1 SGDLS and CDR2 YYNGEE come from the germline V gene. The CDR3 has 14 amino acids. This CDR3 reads CASSVTGLAGELFF. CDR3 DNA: TGTGCCAGCAGCGTGACAGGGTTAGCCGGGGAGCTGTTTTTT.

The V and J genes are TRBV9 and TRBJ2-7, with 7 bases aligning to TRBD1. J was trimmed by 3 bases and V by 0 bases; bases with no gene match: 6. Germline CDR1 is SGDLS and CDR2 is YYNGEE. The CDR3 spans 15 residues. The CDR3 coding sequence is TGTGCCAGCAGCGTAGGGGTAGGGGACAGCTACGAGCAGTACTTC. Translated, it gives CASSVGVGDSYEQYF.

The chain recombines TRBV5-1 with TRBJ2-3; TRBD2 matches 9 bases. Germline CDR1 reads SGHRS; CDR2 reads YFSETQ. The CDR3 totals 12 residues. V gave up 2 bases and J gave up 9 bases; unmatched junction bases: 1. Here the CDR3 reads CASSFSGSTQYF. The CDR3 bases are TGCGCCAGCAGCTTTAGCGGGAGCACGCAGTATTTT. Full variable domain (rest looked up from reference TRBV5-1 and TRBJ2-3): KAGVTQTPRYLIKTRGQQVTLSCSPISGHRSVSWYQQTPGQGLQFLFEYFSETQRNKGNFPGRFSGRQFSNSRSEMNVSTLELGDSALYLCASSFSGSTQYFGPGTRLTVL.

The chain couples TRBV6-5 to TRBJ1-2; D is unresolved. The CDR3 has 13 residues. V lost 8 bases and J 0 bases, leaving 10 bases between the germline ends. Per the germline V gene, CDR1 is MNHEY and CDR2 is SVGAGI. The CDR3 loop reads CASLDAANYGYTF. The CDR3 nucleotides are TGTGCCAGCCTTGACGCAGCTAACTATGGCTACACCTTC.

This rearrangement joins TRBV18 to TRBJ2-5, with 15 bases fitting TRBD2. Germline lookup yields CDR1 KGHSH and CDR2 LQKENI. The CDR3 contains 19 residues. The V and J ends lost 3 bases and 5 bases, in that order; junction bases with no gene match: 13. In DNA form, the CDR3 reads TGTGCCAGCTCACCGCTACCGCCGGGACTAGCGGGAGGATGGGAGACCCAGTACTTC. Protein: CASSPLPPGLAGGWETQYF.

This CDR3 reads CASLQGVGEAFF. The CDR3 coding sequence is TGTGCCAGCTTACAGGGGGTAGGTGAAGCTTTCTTT. V is TRBV12-3 or TRBV12-4 and J is TRBJ1-1; 8 bases are shared with TRBD1. V lost 8 bases and J lost 7; bases outside the gene matches: 6. This CDR3 spans 12 amino acids.

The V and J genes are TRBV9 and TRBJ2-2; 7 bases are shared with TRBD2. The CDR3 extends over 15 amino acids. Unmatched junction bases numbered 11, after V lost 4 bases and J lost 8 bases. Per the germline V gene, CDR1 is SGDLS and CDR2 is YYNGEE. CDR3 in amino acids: CASSPQREGLGELFF. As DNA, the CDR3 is TGTGCCAGCAGCCCCCAAAGGGAGGGCCTAGGGGAGCTGTTTTTT.

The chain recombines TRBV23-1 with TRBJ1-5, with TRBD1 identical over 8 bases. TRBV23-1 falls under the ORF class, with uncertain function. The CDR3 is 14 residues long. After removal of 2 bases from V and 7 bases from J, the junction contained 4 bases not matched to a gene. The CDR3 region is CASSQPGGGQPQHF. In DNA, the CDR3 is TGCGCCAGCAGTCAACCAGGGGGCGGGCAGCCCCAGCATTTT.

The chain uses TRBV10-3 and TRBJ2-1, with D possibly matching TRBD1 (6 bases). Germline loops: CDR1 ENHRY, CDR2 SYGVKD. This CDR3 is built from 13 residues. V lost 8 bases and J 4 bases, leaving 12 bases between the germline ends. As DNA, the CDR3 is TGTGCCATCGGGGCAGGGGAATACAATGAGCAGTTCTTC. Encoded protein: CAIGAGEYNEQFF.

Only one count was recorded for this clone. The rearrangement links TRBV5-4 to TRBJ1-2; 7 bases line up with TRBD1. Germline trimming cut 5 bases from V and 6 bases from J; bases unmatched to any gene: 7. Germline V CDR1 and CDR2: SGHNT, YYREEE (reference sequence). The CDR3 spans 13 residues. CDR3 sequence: CASRTRQGDGYTF. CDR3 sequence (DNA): TGTGCCAGCAGGACGAGACAGGGCGATGGCTACACCTTC. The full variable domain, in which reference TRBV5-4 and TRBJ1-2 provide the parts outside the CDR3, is ETGVTQSPTHLIKTRGQQVTLRCSSQSGHNTVSWYQQALGQGPQFIFQYYREEENGRGNFPPRFSGLQFPNYSSELNVNALELDDSALYLCASRTRQGDGYTFGSGTRLTVV.

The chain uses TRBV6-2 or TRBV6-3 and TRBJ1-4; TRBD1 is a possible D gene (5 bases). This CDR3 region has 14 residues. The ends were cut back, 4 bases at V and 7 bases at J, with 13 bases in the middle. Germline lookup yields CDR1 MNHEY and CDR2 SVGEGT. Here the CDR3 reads CASSSGGAGEKLFF. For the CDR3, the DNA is TGTGCCAGCAGTTCCGGGGGTGCGGGTGAAAAACTGTTTTTT.

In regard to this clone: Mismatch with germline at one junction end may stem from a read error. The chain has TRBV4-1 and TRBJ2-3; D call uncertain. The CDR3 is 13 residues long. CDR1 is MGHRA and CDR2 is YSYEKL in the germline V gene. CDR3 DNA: TGCGCCGGCAGCCTCACGAGGTCGGATACGCAGTATTTT. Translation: CAGSLTRSDTQYF.

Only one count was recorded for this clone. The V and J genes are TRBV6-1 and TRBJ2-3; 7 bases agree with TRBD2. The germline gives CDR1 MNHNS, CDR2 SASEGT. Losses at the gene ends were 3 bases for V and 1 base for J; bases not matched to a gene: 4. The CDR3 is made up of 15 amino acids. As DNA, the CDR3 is TGTGCCAGCAGTGAGAGTACTAGCGGCACAGATACGCAGTATTTT. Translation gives CASSESTSGTDTQYF.

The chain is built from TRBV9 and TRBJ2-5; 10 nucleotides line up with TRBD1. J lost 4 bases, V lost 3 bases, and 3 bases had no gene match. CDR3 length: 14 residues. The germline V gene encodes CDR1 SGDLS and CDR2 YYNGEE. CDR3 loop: CASSARTGGETQYF. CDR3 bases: TGTGCCAGCAGCGCTCGGACAGGGGGAGAGACCCAGTACTTC.

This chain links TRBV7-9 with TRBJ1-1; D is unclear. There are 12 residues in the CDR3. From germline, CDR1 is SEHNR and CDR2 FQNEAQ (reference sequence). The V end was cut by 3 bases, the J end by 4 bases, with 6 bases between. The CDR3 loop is CASSFPRTEAFF. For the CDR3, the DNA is TGTGCCAGCAGCTTTCCGCGCACTGAAGCTTTCTTT.

In DNA form, the CDR3 reads TGTGCCAGCTCACAAGACACAGGTAGCAATCAGCCCCAGCATTTT. Its translation: CASSQDTGSNQPQHF. This chain uses TRBV18 with TRBJ1-5; perhaps TRBD1 as D (5 bases). V was cut by 4 bases and J by 0 bases, with 10 bases left in between. Germline CDR1 is KGHSH and CDR2 is LQKENI. The CDR3 is made up of 15 amino acids.

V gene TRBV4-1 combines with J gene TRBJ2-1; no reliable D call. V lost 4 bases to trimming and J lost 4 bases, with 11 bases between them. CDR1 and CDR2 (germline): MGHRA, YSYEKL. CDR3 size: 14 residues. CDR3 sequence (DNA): TGCGCCAGCAGCCGCCGGGCCGTTTACAATGAGCAGTTCTTC. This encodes CASSRRAVYNEQFF.

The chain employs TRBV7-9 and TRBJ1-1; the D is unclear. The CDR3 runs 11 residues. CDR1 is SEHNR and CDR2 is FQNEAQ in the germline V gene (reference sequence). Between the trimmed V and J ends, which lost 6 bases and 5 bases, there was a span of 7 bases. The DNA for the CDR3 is TGTGCCAGCAGGGGTGAAACTGAAGCTTTCTTT. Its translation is CASRGETEAFF.

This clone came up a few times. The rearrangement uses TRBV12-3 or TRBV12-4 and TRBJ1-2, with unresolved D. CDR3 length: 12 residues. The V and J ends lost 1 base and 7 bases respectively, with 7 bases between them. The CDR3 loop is CASSLGKGGYTF. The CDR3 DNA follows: TGTGCCAGCAGTTTAGGGAAAGGTGGCTACACCTTC.

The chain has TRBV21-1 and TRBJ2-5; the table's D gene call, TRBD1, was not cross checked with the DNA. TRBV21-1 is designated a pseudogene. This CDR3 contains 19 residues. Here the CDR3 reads CASSLPGQGGELERETQYF. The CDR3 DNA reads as TGTGCCAGCAGCCTACCCGGACAGGGAGGAGAGCTGGAAAGGGAGACCCAGTACTTC.

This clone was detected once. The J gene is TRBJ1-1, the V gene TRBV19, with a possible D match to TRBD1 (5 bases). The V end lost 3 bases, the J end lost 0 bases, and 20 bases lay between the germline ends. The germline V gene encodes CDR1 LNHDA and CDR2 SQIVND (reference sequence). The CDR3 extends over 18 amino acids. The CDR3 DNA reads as TGTGCCAGTAGTATTCTCAGGTCAAGGGGCCGAATGAACACTGAAGCTTTCTTT. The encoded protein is CASSILRSRGRMNTEAFF.

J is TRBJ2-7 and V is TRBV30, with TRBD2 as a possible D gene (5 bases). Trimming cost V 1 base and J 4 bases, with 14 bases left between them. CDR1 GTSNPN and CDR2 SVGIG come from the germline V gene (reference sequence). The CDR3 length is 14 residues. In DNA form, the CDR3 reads TGTGCCTGGAGTGACACGGGGTTTCTTTACGAGCAGTACTTC. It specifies CAWSDTGFLYEQYF.